The T cell receptor (beta chain) under discussion was sequenced for a study of cytomegalovirus exposure and HLA in healthy donors. PCR was performed using 60 Vbeta and 13 Jbeta primers. Repertoires were generated with immunoSEQ multiplex PCR, while TCRdb's copy carries only in-frame clones and drops some. The data contain roughly 120,000 clones, 65% to 85% of them singletons. On this clone: Its antigen is not known.

Study-wide results and caveats: A later analysis revealed that TCR association rates differed between HLA loci, peaking at DRB1 and bottoming out at HLA-C. Associated with HLA alleles at 0.05 false discovery rate in a later analysis were some 16,000 TCR beta sequences. Being productive about 87% or about 30% of the time was typical of most TCR beta V segments in an earlier analysis.

Sample: PBMCs. This clonotype originated in a man aged 45-65 years in good health and CMV-seronegative.

The CDR3 here is CASSISPPRQPQHF. Written as DNA, the CDR3 is TGTGCCAGTAGTATTTCCCCTCCACGGCAGCCCCAGCATTTT. The rearrangement uses TRBV19 and TRBJ1-5; D not certain. Trimming left V 3 bases short and J 7 bases short, with 13 bases between. Germline values: CDR1 LNHDA, CDR2 SQIVND (reference sequence). This CDR3 spans 14 amino acids.